The 9 T cell receptor beta chains given below trace back to one sample, sequenced in a study of response to subunit inactivated influenza vaccine. TCRdb ran MiXCR on the RT-PCR reads and lists one entry per CDR3 protein. In the table there are about 830,000 distinct CDR3 sequences, around 18% of which are singletons. Source: PBMCs from blood, taken around 5 days after vaccination. Every receptor here comes from a man between 45 and 60 years old who received an inactivated influenza vaccine.

The V gene is TRBV12-3 or TRBV12-4, the J gene TRBJ2-7, with a tentative D call TRBD1 (6 bases). CDR3 length: 15 amino acids. V gave up 6 bases and J gave up 3 bases, with 18 bases separating them. The DNA for the CDR3 is TGTGCCAGCAGCCGCACGTCCAGGGGCGGCTACGAGCAGTACTTC. It specifies CASSRTSRGGYEQYF.

This clonotype was found a few times. The chain joins TRBV7-4 to TRBJ1-2; no clear D. V lost 1 base and J lost 5, with 14 bases in between. The V gene's germline CDR1 is SGHVT and CDR2 SQSDAQ. The CDR3 length is 15 residues. The CDR3 sequence is CASSLEVLPGYGYTF. The CDR3 DNA is TGTGCCAGCAGCTTAGAAGTGCTGCCGGGGTATGGCTACACCTTC.

The genes are TRBV12-3 or TRBV12-4 and TRBJ2-5; the match to TRBD2 covers 12 bases. Trimming took 6 bases from V and 2 from J; bases not matched to a gene: 10. The CDR3 is made up of 17 amino acids. CDR3 amino acids: CASRFSSGGAQQETQYF. The CDR3 DNA reads as TGTGCCAGCAGGTTCTCTAGCGGGGGGGCGCAGCAAGAGACCCAGTACTTC.

The chain links TRBV24-1 to TRBJ2-2; D uncertain. This CDR3 is built from 13 residues. The V and J ends lost 9 bases and 12 bases respectively, with 19 bases between them. Germline CDR1 KGHDR, CDR2 SFDVKD. CDR3 in amino acids: CATATPDSGKLFF. CDR3 DNA sequence: TGTGCCACCGCCACCCCGGATTCTGGGAAGCTGTTTTTT.

This rearrangement joins TRBV25-1 to TRBJ2-5; the D gene is possibly TRBD2 (6 bases). The V gene lost 6 bases and the J gene lost 7 bases, with 12 bases spanning the gap. From germline, CDR1 is MGHDK and CDR2 SYGVNS. This CDR3 has 12 residues. The CDR3 nucleotides are TGTGCCAGCAGCGGGGACTCGGGGACCCAGTACTTC. Protein product: CASSGDSGTQYF.

This clonotype was observed at least ten times. The V call is TRBV28, the J call TRBJ2-1; maybe TRBD1 (6 bases). V was clipped by 4 bases and J by 3 bases, with 13 bases between them. The length of the CDR3 is 15 residues. Germline V gives CDR1 MDHEN, CDR2 SYDVKM. CDR3 DNA: TGTGCCAGCAGTTCTTTCGGACAGAACTACAATGAGCAGTTCTTC. Protein: CASSSFGQNYNEQFF.

The rearrangement joins TRBV7-3 to TRBJ2-7; D may be TRBD2 (5 bases). The CDR3 is made up of 13 amino acids. The germline gives CDR1 SGHTA, CDR2 FQGTGA. V was cut by 3 bases and J by 7 bases, with 13 bases left in between. DNA of the CDR3: TGTGCCAGCAGCTTGGTCCCTCGGGAAGAGCAGTACTTC. It encodes CASSLVPREEQYF.

V usage is TRBV7-2 and J usage is TRBJ2-3; 9 bases map to TRBD2. The CDR3 is 15 residues long. Trimming took 2 bases from V and 1 from J; bases not matched to a gene: 1. Germline V CDR1 and CDR2: SGHTA, FQGNSA. The CDR3 spells CASSLQRGGTDTQYF. In nucleotides, the CDR3 is TGTGCCAGCAGCTTACAGCGGGGGGGCACAGATACGCAGTATTTT.

V and J are TRBV7-8 and TRBJ2-1, with TRBD2 as a possible D gene (5 bases). V lost 4 bases to trimming and J lost 5 bases, with 21 bases between them. The germline CDR1 and CDR2 sequences are SGHVS and FQNEAQ. CDR3 length: 17 amino acids. The CDR3 coding sequence is TGTGCCAGCAGCTCAATCGTTGGACTCTCCCCAGACAATGAGCAGTTCTTC. It encodes CASSSIVGLSPDNEQFF.